These T cell receptor beta chains were read from a single sample in a study of blood T cell repertoires in COVID-19. Sequencing used immunoSEQ multiplex PCR; TCRdb keeps in-frame clones, though not all of them. Of about 140,000 clones listed, roughly 80% were seen once; the top ten hold approximately 17%. Sequencing used peripheral blood. All receptors derive from a man in his fifties with acute or convalescent COVID-19. The CDR3 runs from the conserved cysteine through the conserved F or W. The D gene is left open where the match is weak. Not all rows give a size; the values are once, few, many and, for expanded clones, a class.

j_call clone_size v_call cdr3_length d_call cdr3_nt cdr3_aa
TRBJ1-2 . TRBV19 14 TRBD1 TGTGCCAGTAGTCAACAGGGGTTCGACTATGGCTACACCTTC CASSQQGFDYGYTF
TRBJ2-3 . TRBV19 18 TRBD2 TGTGCCACGCGGAGGACTAGCGGGGGGACTTCTAGCACAGATACGCAGTATTTT CATRRTSGGTSSTDTQYF
TRBJ1-6 . TRBV19 16 . TGTGCCAGTAGTAAGTGGGGCAGCTCCTATAATTCACCCCTCCACTTT CASSKWGSSYNSPLHF
TRBJ2-7 . TRBV6-5 13 TRBD2 TGTGCCAGCAGGCTAGCGGGGGGGCGCGAGCAGTACTTC CASRLAGGREQYF
TRBJ1-2 . TRBV19 15 TRBD1 TGTGCCAGTAGTATTCACGGGACAGGGGACTATGGCTACACCTTC CASSIHGTGDYGYTF
TRBJ1-2 . TRBV19 13 TRBD1 TGTGCCGGACGTTCGACAGGGGGATATGGCTACACCTTC CAGRSTGGYGYTF
TRBJ2-7 . TRBV9 14 TRBD1 TGTGCCAGCAGCGCAACCACCGCAGGGGGTGAGCAGTACTTC CASSATTAGGEQYF
TRBJ1-1 . TRBV5-1 11 . TGCGCCAGCACGGGGAACACTGAAGCTTTCTTT CASTGNTEAFF
TRBJ1-3 . TRBV18 16 TRBD1 TGTGCCAGCTCACCGCAGGGACAGGGCGGAGGAAACACCATATATTTT CASSPQGQGGGNTIYF
TRBJ1-6 . TRBV27 16 . TGTGCCAGCAGTTTATCTGTGGGGCGGATTAATTCACCCCTCCACTTT CASSLSVGRINSPLHF
TRBJ1-5 . TRBV6-6 15 . TGTGCCAGCAGCCTACCGGGGAGGGCGGGACAGCCCCAGCATTTT CASSLPGRAGQPQHF
TRBJ1-1 . TRBV10-1 13 . TGCGCCAGCAGGAAGGGGGTGAACACTGAAGCTTTCTTT CASRKGVNTEAFF
TRBJ1-1 once TRBV6-2/TRBV6-3 13 . TGTGCCAGCAGTTACGAAGGAGGCACTGAAGCTTTCTTT CASSYEGGTEAFF
TRBJ1-1 . TRBV28 15 . TGTGCCAGCAGTGAATACGGGGTCATAAACACTGAAGCTTTCTTT CASSEYGVINTEAFF
TRBJ1-1 . TRBV19 16 TRBD1 TGTGCCAGTAGTCTAAAAGGGCGGACAGGGAGCACTGAAGCTTTCTTT CASSLKGRTGSTEAFF
TRBJ2-3 . TRBV5-1 14 . TGCGCCAGCAGCTTGGCTCAGGGCACAGATACGCAGTATTTT CASSLAQGTDTQYF
TRBJ1-2 few TRBV6-5 15 TRBD1 TGTGCCAGCGGTTGGGGACAGGGACGCGGCTATGGCTACACCTTC CASGWGQGRGYGYTF
TRBJ1-2 . TRBV6-6 12 . TGTGCCTCCAGTAATGGTCCCCAAGGCTACACCTTC CASSNGPQGYTF
TRBJ2-1 . TRBV7-9 14 . TGTGCCAGCAGCCACGGGGTCCCACCACTAGAGCAGTTCTTC CASSHGVPPLEQFF
TRBJ2-1 many TRBV19 14 TRBD2 TGTGCCAGGGGAACGGGACTAGCGAACAATGAGCAGTTCTTC CARGTGLANNEQFF
TRBJ2-2 . TRBV18 15 TRBD1 TGTGCCAGCTCATCGACAGGGATGGACACCGGGGAGCTGTTTTTT CASSSTGMDTGELFF
TRBJ2-3 . TRBV9 15 . TGTGCCAGCAGCGCCTGGGGCGGGGGCACAGATACGCAGTATTTT CASSAWGGGTDTQYF
TRBJ2-3 . TRBV9 19 TRBD2 TGTGCCAGCAGCGGAGGCACAGGACTAGCGGGGGGGTACACAGATACGCAGTATTTT CASSGGTGLAGGYTDTQYF
TRBJ1-5 . TRBV10-3 15 TRBD1 TGTGCCATCAGCAATCTGGGACAGCCCTCCCAGCCCCAGCATTTT CAISNLGQPSQPQHF
TRBJ1-1 . TRBV5-1 14 . TGCGCCAGCAGCAAACAGGGAGGGTCCACTGAAGCTTTCTTT CASSKQGGSTEAFF
TRBJ2-5 . TRBV12-5 15 TRBD2 TGTGCTAGTGGCCCCACTAGCGGCCACCAAGAGACCCAGTACTTC CASGPTSGHQETQYF
TRBJ2-3 . TRBV2 17 TRBD2 TGTGCCAGCATAAGGGAATTGGCGGGGGGGCTTCCAGATACGCAGTATTTT CASIRELAGGLPDTQYF
TRBJ1-1 . TRBV30 12 . TGTGCCTGGAGTGTAGCGGGAACCCGAGCTTTCTTT CAWSVAGTRAFF
TRBJ1-2 once TRBV2 15 . TGTGCCAGCAGGAAGGCGGGAAGTGAGAACTATGGCTACACCTTC CASRKAGSENYGYTF
TRBJ2-3 . TRBV5-1 15 . TGCGCCAGCAGCTTGTGGGGGGTTAGCACAGATACGCAGTATTTT CASSLWGVSTDTQYF
TRBJ1-3 . TRBV5-1 14 . TGCGCCAGCAGCTTGGAGGGACACCGGAACACCATATATTTT CASSLEGHRNTIYF
TRBJ2-1 . TRBV23-1 17 . TGCGCCAGCAGTCAATGGATGACGGACAGCAGATACAATGAGCAGTTCTTC CASSQWMTDSRYNEQFF
TRBJ1-1 . TRBV18 15 TRBD1 TGTGCCAGCTCATCAACAGGGGGGAAGAACCCTGAAGCTTTCTTT CASSSTGGKNPEAFF
TRBJ1-5 few TRBV2 15 TRBD1 TGTGCCAGCAGTTCAACAGGGGTGGGCAATCAGCCCCAGCATTTT CASSSTGVGNQPQHF
TRBJ1-4 . TRBV10-2 15 . TGCGCCAGCAGGAGGGGGATATCAACTAATGAAAAACTGTTTTTT CASRRGISTNEKLFF
TRBJ1-1 . TRBV7-8 14 . TGTGCCAGCAGCTCGGGACTCCTGAACACTGAAGCTTTCTTT CASSSGLLNTEAFF